This T cell receptor beta chain was captured by sequencing in a study of cytomegalovirus exposure and HLA in healthy donors. The wider study: Early released data had around 89 million unique TCRs, all coming from HLA-typed donors.

Looked up from germline, CDR1 is SGHTA and CDR2 is FQGTGA. V was cut by 5 bases and J by 3 bases, with 17 bases left in between. The CDR3 loop spans 16 amino acids. In the PCR, 60 Vbeta and 13 Jbeta primers were used. Generated by immunoSEQ multiplex PCR, the TCRdb table keeps only in-frame clones and is missing some. In all, the sample yields about 140,000 clones. The sequence came from a man in his forties in good health and CMV-seronegative. Sequencing was performed on PBMCs. The V and J genes are TRBV7-3 and TRBJ2-1; D may be TRBD2 (6 bases). The CDR3 nucleotides are TGTGCCAGCAGCGCCCAGCTAGCGAAGGGCTACAATGAGCAGTTCTTC. This gives the protein CASSAQLAKGYNEQFF. Together with reference TRBV7-3 and TRBJ2-1, the CDR3 gives the full variable domain: GAGVSQTPSNKVTEKGKYVELRCDPISGHTALYWYRQSLGQGPEFLIYFQGTGAADDSGLPNDRFFAVRPEGSVSTLKIQRTERGDSAVYLCASSAQLAKGYNEQFFGPGTRLTVL.